The sequence of this T cell receptor (beta chain) was determined in a study of cytomegalovirus exposure and HLA in healthy donors. The PCR contained 60 Vbeta and 13 Jbeta primers. Here immunoSEQ multiplex PCR was the method, and the copy in TCRdb shows in-frame clones only, minus some. Of about 170,000 clones in the sample, 73% were seen once. Study outcomes and limitations: It was 164 TCR beta chains that were listed as cytomegalovirus-associated. With further analysis later on, most CMV-associated TCR beta chains appeared HLA-restricted. About 87% or about 30% of the time was how often most TCR beta V segments were productive, according to an earlier analysis. The authors confirmed in vitro that a few CMV-associated chains were specific for CMV antigens.

To note about this clone: The antigen remains undetermined.

Germline V gives CDR1 LNHDA, CDR2 SQIVND (reference sequence). The CDR3 has 15 amino acids. V was clipped by 3 bases and J by 2 bases; unmatched bases: 7. The V and J genes are TRBV19 and TRBJ2-7, with 7 bases matching TRBD1. The source is a woman younger than 35 in good health and CMV-seropositive. The sequenced material came from PBMCs. The CDR3 region has the DNA TGTGCCAGTAGTATCGAGTCGGGACAGACCTACGAGCAGTACTTC. Its translation: CASSIESGQTYEQYF.